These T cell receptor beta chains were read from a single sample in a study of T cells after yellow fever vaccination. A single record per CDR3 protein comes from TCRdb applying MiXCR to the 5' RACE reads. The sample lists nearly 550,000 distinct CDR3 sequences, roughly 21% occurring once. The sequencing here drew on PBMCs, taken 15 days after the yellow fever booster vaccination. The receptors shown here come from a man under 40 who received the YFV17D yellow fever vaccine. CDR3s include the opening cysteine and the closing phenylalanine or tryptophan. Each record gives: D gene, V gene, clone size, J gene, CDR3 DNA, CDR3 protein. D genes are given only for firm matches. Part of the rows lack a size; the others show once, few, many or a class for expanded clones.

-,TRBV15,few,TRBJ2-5,TGTGCCACCATTCAATTCCCTAGCGTTCGGTTAGAGACCCAGTACTTC,CATIQFPSVRLETQYF
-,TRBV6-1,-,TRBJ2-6,TGTGCCAGCAGACCTAACGGGGCCAACGTCCTGACTTTC,CASRPNGANVLTF
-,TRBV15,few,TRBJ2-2,TGTGCCACCAGCAGGGGCAGCGGTAGGACCGGGGAGCTGTTTTTT,CATSRGSGRTGELFF
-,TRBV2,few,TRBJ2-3,TGTGCCAGCAGTGGAGAGTTTACGCAGTATTTT,CASSGEFTQYF
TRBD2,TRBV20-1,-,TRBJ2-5,TGCAGTGGGGATATTAGCGGGAGCGGGGAGACCCAGTACTTC,CSGDISGSGETQYF
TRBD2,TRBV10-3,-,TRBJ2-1,TGTGCCACGGCTACCCGCGGGACTAGCGGGAGCAATGAGCAGTTCTTC,CATATRGTSGSNEQFF
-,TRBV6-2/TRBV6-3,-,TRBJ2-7,TGTGCCAGCACTTTAGTCGTGGAGGGAAGGAAGTACTTC,CASTLVVEGRKYF
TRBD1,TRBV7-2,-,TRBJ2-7,TGTGCCAGCAGCCCGGGACAGGGCTTGAGCTACGAGCAGTACTTC,CASSPGQGLSYEQYF
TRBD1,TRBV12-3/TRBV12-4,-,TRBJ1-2,TGTGCCAGCACCCGGGACAGGGGGCGCGCAGGCTACACCTTC,CASTRDRGRAGYTF
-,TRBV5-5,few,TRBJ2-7,TGTGCCAGCAGCTTGGGTATGGAAATGGGGGAGCAGTACTTC,CASSLGMEMGEQYF
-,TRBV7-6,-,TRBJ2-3,TGTGCCAGCAGCTTAGTCCACAACACAGATACGCAGTATTTT,CASSLVHNTDTQYF
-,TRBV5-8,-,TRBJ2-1,TGTGCCAGCAGCCGCGGGACTCACAATGAGCAGTTCTTC,CASSRGTHNEQFF
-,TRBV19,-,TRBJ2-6,TGTGCCAGTAGTATAGTTCTGTTCTCTGGGGCCAACGTCCTGACTTTC,CASSIVLFSGANVLTF
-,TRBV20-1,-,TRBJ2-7,TGCAGTGCTAGCCCCCGGGGCCCGGAGCAGTACTTC,CSASPRGPEQYF
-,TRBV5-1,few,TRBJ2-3,TGCGCCAGCAGCTTGGCAGCCCCTAGCACAGATACGCAGTATTTT,CASSLAAPSTDTQYF
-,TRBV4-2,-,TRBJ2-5,TGTGCCAGCAGCCCGGAGGGGCGGTGGGCAGAGACCCAGTACTTC,CASSPEGRWAETQYF
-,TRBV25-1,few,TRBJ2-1,TGTGCCAGCAGTGATGGAGGGGTAGAGTTCTTC,CASSDGGVEFF
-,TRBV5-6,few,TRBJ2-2,TGTGCCAGCAGCTTGATGGGGGTCGGCGGGGAGCTGTTTTTT,CASSLMGVGGELFF
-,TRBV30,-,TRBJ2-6,TGTGCCTGGAGTTCGGGCAGGGGTAACTCTGGGGCCAACGTCCTGACTTTC,CAWSSGRGNSGANVLTF
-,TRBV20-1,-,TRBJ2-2,TGCAGTGCTAAGCAAGCGGAAACGAACACCGGGGAGCTGTTTTTT,CSAKQAETNTGELFF
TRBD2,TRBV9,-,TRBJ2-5,TGTGCCAGCAGCGAAGGGACTAGCGGAGATCAAGAGACCCAGTACTTC,CASSEGTSGDQETQYF
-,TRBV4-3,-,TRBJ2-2,TGCGCCAGCAGCCAAGTCGGGTTCGGGGAGCTGTTTTTT,CASSQVGFGELFF
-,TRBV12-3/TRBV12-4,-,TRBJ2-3,TGTGCCAGCACCGACAGGTCGTTCACAGATACGCAGTATTTT,CASTDRSFTDTQYF
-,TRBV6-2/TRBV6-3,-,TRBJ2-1,TGTGCCAGCAGTTACGAATTCGGAATAGTTTCCTACAATGAGCAGTTCTTC,CASSYEFGIVSYNEQFF
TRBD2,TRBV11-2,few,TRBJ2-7,TGTGCCAGCAGGGATACTAGCGGGCGAGCCTCACCCCGGGGCGAGCAGTACTTC,CASRDTSGRASPRGEQYF
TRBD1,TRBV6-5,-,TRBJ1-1,TGTGCCAGCAGTTACGACGGGACAGGGGCCCTACCTGAAGCTTTCTTT,CASSYDGTGALPEAFF
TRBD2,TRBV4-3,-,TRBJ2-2,TGCGCCAGCAGCCAATTTAGCGGGATCCGGGACGGGGAGCTGTTTTTT,CASSQFSGIRDGELFF
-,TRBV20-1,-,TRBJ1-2,TGCAGTGCTAGCTTTAGGGCGAACTATGGCTACACCTTC,CSASFRANYGYTF
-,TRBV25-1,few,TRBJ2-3,TGTGCCAGTCTGAAAGGGTATACGCAGTATTTT,CASLKGYTQYF
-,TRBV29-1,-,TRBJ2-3,TGCAGCGTACCAGTAGGGGCCGCGTGTTATTTT,CSVPVGAACYF
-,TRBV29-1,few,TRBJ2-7,TGCAGCCGCCGGGGCTCCATTAGGAGCGAGCAGTACTTC,CSRRGSIRSEQYF
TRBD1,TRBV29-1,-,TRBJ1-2,TGCAGCGTTCGAGCGGGACAGTCCTATGGCTACACCTTC,CSVRAGQSYGYTF
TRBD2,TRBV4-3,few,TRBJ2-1,TGCGCCAGCAGTCCCTTAGCGGGAAGAAACAATGAGCAGTTCTTC,CASSPLAGRNNEQFF
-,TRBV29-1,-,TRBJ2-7,TGCAGCGCCGACAAAGACAGCAGTGGCGAGCAGTACTTC,CSADKDSSGEQYF
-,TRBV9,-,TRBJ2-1,TGTGCCAGCAGCGTAGAAAGGTCCTACAATGAGCAGTTCTTC,CASSVERSYNEQFF
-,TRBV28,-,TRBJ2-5,TGTGCCAGCAGTACCAGGGTCGAGACCCAGTACTTC,CASSTRVETQYF
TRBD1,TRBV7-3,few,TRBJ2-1,TGTGCCAGCAGCTTATTAGGGACAGGGGACCATGAGCAGTTCTTC,CASSLLGTGDHEQFF
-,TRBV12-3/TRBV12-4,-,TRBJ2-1,TGTGCCAGCAGTCCACACCAGGGGTCCGAGCAGTTCTTC,CASSPHQGSEQFF
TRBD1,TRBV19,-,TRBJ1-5,TGTGCCAGTAGTACAGGGACAGGGTATCAGCCCCAGCATTTT,CASSTGTGYQPQHF
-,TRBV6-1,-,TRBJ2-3,TGTGCCAGCATCTCATTTCCGCCAACAGATACGCAGTATTTT,CASISFPPTDTQYF
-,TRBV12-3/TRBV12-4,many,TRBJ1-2,TGTGCCAGCAGTACCAGGGAAGGCTACACCTTC,CASSTREGYTF
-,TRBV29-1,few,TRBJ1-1,TGCAGCGTTGGGACAGACATGAACACTGAAGCTTTCTTT,CSVGTDMNTEAFF
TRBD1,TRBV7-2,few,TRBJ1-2,TGTGCCAGCTTACCGGACAGGAACTATGGCTACACCTTC,CASLPDRNYGYTF
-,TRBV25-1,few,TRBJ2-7,TGTGCCAGCAGTGAATCCGCAGGGCCGTGGTACGAGCAGTACTTC,CASSESAGPWYEQYF
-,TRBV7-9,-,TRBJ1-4,TGTGCCAGCAGCTCAACTAATGAAAAACTGTTTTTT,CASSSTNEKLFF
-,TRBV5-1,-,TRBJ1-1,TGCGCCAGCAGCTTGGGCGGGGCGACCACTGAAGCTTTCTTT,CASSLGGATTEAFF
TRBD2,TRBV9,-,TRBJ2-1,TGTGCCAGCAGCGTAGGTCTAGCGGGAGTCTACAATGAGCAGTTCTTC,CASSVGLAGVYNEQFF
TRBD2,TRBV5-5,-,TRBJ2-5,TGTGCCAGCAGCTTGGTCCTACTAGCGGGAGGGGAGACCCAGTACTTC,CASSLVLLAGGETQYF
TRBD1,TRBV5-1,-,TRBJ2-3,TGCGCCAGCAGCTTCTCAGGGGGCCGGGGAGATACGCAGTATTTT,CASSFSGGRGDTQYF